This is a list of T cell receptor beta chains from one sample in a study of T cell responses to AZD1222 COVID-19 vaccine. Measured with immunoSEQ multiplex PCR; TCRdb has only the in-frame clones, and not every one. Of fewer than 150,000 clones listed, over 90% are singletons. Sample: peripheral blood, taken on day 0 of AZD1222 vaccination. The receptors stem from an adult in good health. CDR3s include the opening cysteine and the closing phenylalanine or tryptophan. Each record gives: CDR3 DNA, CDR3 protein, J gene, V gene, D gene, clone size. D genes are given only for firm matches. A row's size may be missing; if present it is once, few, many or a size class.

DNA: TGTGCCAGCAGCCAAGATCATGCCGGGACCGATTATGGCTACACCTTC
CDR3: CASSQDHAGTDYGYTF
J: TRBJ1-2
V: TRBV4-2
D: .
size: .

DNA: TGTGCCAGTAGTTCCCTTCCCACCTCGGGGACAGGGAGTACCGGGGAGCTGTTTTTT
CDR3: CASSSLPTSGTGSTGELFF
J: TRBJ2-2
V: TRBV19
D: TRBD1
size: .

DNA: TGTGCCAGCAGACGCGTGGCCGATACGCAGTATTTT
CDR3: CASRRVADTQYF
J: TRBJ2-3
V: TRBV7-2
D: .
size: .

DNA: TGTGCCAGCAGCGCGGACTACAGGGCTGCAACCGGTGGCTACACCTTC
CDR3: CASSADYRAATGGYTF
J: TRBJ1-2
V: TRBV5-6
D: .
size: .

DNA: TGTGCCATCAGTGGAGGGACAGGGGAAGGTGGCTACACCTTC
CDR3: CAISGGTGEGGYTF
J: TRBJ1-2
V: TRBV10-3
D: TRBD1
size: once

DNA: TGCAGTGCTCGAGTGAGGGAGACCCAGTACTTC
CDR3: CSARVRETQYF
J: TRBJ2-5
V: TRBV20-1
D: .
size: .

DNA: TGTGCCACCAGCAGAGGAGGGGGTAGCAATCAGCCCCAGCATTTT
CDR3: CATSRGGGSNQPQHF
J: TRBJ1-5
V: TRBV15
D: .
size: once

DNA: TGTGCCTGGAGCCCACAGGGGGATACGCAGTATTTT
CDR3: CAWSPQGDTQYF
J: TRBJ2-3
V: TRBV30
D: TRBD1
size: .

DNA: TGCAGCGTCCACCAGGTTGGGCAGTTCTTC
CDR3: CSVHQVGQFF
J: TRBJ2-1
V: TRBV29-1
D: .
size: .

DNA: TGTGCCAGCCAAAAGCGGGCAGGGGGCGTTACGGTCACTGAAGCTTTCTTT
CDR3: CASQKRAGGVTVTEAFF
J: TRBJ1-1
V: TRBV11-3
D: TRBD1
size: .

DNA: TGTGCCAGCAGCTTACTCTCCGTTTTGGATGGCTACACCTTC
CDR3: CASSLLSVLDGYTF
J: TRBJ1-2
V: TRBV7-9
D: .
size: .

DNA: TGTGCCAGCAGCTTGAGGCCAGGGATTCAGCCCCAGCATTTT
CDR3: CASSLRPGIQPQHF
J: TRBJ1-5
V: TRBV5-8
D: .
size: .

DNA: TGTGCCAGCAGTTTATGGGGGGGAGCCACCTACAATGAGCAGTTCTTC
CDR3: CASSLWGGATYNEQFF
J: TRBJ2-1
V: TRBV27
D: TRBD2
size: .

DNA: TGTGCCAGCAGCTTACCGACAGCCTCATTCTATGGCTACACCTTC
CDR3: CASSLPTASFYGYTF
J: TRBJ1-2
V: TRBV11-2
D: .
size: .

DNA: TGTGCCAGCAGTTACTCGGCCGATCACCGGCAGCCCCAGCATTTT
CDR3: CASSYSADHRQPQHF
J: TRBJ1-5
V: TRBV6-5
D: .
size: once

DNA: TGCGCCAGCAGCTCGGGACAAGGCTTCACTGAAGCTTTCTTT
CDR3: CASSSGQGFTEAFF
J: TRBJ1-1
V: TRBV5-1
D: .
size: .

DNA: TGTGCCAGCAGCGTAGCGGGGCCTCCCACAGATACGCAGTATTTT
CDR3: CASSVAGPPTDTQYF
J: TRBJ2-3
V: TRBV9
D: .
size: .

DNA: TGCGCCAGCAGTGACACCGGTGGACTAGCGGCCTCCAATGAGCAGTTCTTC
CDR3: CASSDTGGLAASNEQFF
J: TRBJ2-1
V: TRBV10-1
D: TRBD2
size: .

DNA: TGTGCCAGCAGCTTGAACCGAATGTCCTCTGGGGCCAACGTCCTGACTTTC
CDR3: CASSLNRMSSGANVLTF
J: TRBJ2-6
V: TRBV11-2
D: .
size: .

DNA: TGCAGCGTTGAGGGACCCAGAAACACTGAAGCTTTCTTT
CDR3: CSVEGPRNTEAFF
J: TRBJ1-1
V: TRBV29-1
D: .
size: .

DNA: TGTGCCAGCGCGGACAGGGGGTCCGCTAACTATGGCTACACCTTC
CDR3: CASADRGSANYGYTF
J: TRBJ1-2
V: TRBV2
D: TRBD1
size: .

DNA: TGTGCCAGCAGTTACTCGTGGCAGGAGTCCTACGAGCAGTACTTC
CDR3: CASSYSWQESYEQYF
J: TRBJ2-7
V: TRBV6-5
D: .
size: once

DNA: TGCAGCGTTTCCCTTACAGGGTACACTGAAGCTTTCTTT
CDR3: CSVSLTGYTEAFF
J: TRBJ1-1
V: TRBV29-1
D: .
size: .

DNA: TGTGCCAGCGCATCCACTAATGAAAAACTGTTTTTT
CDR3: CASASTNEKLFF
J: TRBJ1-4
V: TRBV12-3/TRBV12-4
D: .
size: .

DNA: TGTGCCAGCAGCCAATCCCTCTCTGGAAACACCATATATTTT
CDR3: CASSQSLSGNTIYF
J: TRBJ1-3
V: TRBV16
D: .
size: .

DNA: TGTGCCAGCAGTTACTCCGACTCCTCCTACGAGCAGTACTTC
CDR3: CASSYSDSSYEQYF
J: TRBJ2-7
V: TRBV6-5
D: .
size: .

DNA: TGTGCCAGCAGCCAAGAGGAGGGTAGGGAAAAACTGTTTTTT
CDR3: CASSQEEGREKLFF
J: TRBJ1-4
V: TRBV4-2
D: .
size: .

DNA: TGTGCCAGCAGCTATCACGGGACAACTAATGAAAAACTGTTTTTT
CDR3: CASSYHGTTNEKLFF
J: TRBJ1-4
V: TRBV14
D: .
size: .

DNA: TGTGCCAGCAGCGTACCACCGGGCCAACACTACGAGCAGTACTTC
CDR3: CASSVPPGQHYEQYF
J: TRBJ2-7
V: TRBV7-9
D: .
size: .

DNA: TGTGCCAGCAGCCAATGGGCCCTTTCCAGCTCCTATAATTCACCCCTCCACTTT
CDR3: CASSQWALSSSYNSPLHF
J: TRBJ1-6
V: TRBV3-1/TRBV3-2
D: .
size: .

DNA: TGTGCCAGCAGCTTAGGCGGGGGTAGCTACGAGCAGTACTTC
CDR3: CASSLGGGSYEQYF
J: TRBJ2-7
V: TRBV7-9
D: TRBD2
size: once

DNA: TGTGCCAGCAGTTGGGGACAGGGAGTTGAAAAACTGTTTTTT
CDR3: CASSWGQGVEKLFF
J: TRBJ1-4
V: TRBV7-9
D: TRBD1
size: .

DNA: TGCGCCAGCAGCTGGGGGACAGGGGGTGTCTATGGCTACACCTTC
CDR3: CASSWGTGGVYGYTF
J: TRBJ1-2
V: TRBV5-1
D: TRBD1
size: .

DNA: TGTGCCAGCAGTTTAGGAAGAGGAGCCAACCCCATGAACACTGAAGCTTTCTTT
CDR3: CASSLGRGANPMNTEAFF
J: TRBJ1-1
V: TRBV27
D: .
size: .

DNA: TGTGCCAGCAGTGAATTTCAGGGGGGCAGCTATGGCTACACCTTC
CDR3: CASSEFQGGSYGYTF
J: TRBJ1-2
V: TRBV2
D: TRBD1
size: .

DNA: TGTGCCAGCAGCTATTCGGAGCCCAATGAGCAGTTCTTC
CDR3: CASSYSEPNEQFF
J: TRBJ2-1
V: TRBV7-2
D: .
size: .

DNA: TGCGCCAGCAGCGTTCCCCTCTTGTTGGAGACCCAGTACTTC
CDR3: CASSVPLLLETQYF
J: TRBJ2-5
V: TRBV5-1
D: .
size: .

DNA: TGTGCCACCAGCAGAGTTAAGACAGGGGATCAGCCCCAGCATTTT
CDR3: CATSRVKTGDQPQHF
J: TRBJ1-5
V: TRBV15
D: TRBD1
size: .

DNA: TGCGCCAGCAGCCAAGGGTATAGGGGGCTAAGTGTTCAGCCCCAGCATTTT
CDR3: CASSQGYRGLSVQPQHF
J: TRBJ1-5
V: TRBV4-1
D: TRBD1
size: .

DNA: TGTGCCAGCAGCCCCTTTTGGGGGACAGAGGTCCTCGACACTGAAGCTTTCTTT
CDR3: CASSPFWGTEVLDTEAFF
J: TRBJ1-1
V: TRBV9
D: TRBD1
size: .

DNA: TGTGCCAGCACACCTACAGGATACTCTGGAAACACCATATATTTT
CDR3: CASTPTGYSGNTIYF
J: TRBJ1-3
V: TRBV25-1
D: .
size: .

DNA: TGTGCCAGCAGCTTTATCAGTAGGGATGGAAACACCATATATTTT
CDR3: CASSFISRDGNTIYF
J: TRBJ1-3
V: TRBV12-1
D: .
size: .

DNA: TGTGCCAGCGATGGAAACAGGGTAATCAAAAACATTCAGTACTTC
CDR3: CASDGNRVIKNIQYF
J: TRBJ2-4
V: TRBV2
D: .
size: once

DNA: TGTGCCTCCCCGGGCCGGGACCCGAATGAAAAACTGTTTTTT
CDR3: CASPGRDPNEKLFF
J: TRBJ1-4
V: TRBV30
D: .
size: .